These 13 T cell receptor beta chains share one sample of origin, sequenced in a study of CXCR3-negative and CXCR3-positive naive CD8 T cells. Their target antigens are unknown. Points from the study as a whole: TRB CDR3s were more hydrophobic in CXCR3-positive than in CXCR3-negative naive cells.

The authors made the TRB cDNA libraries by 5' RACE using UMI labels. For each CDR3 protein, TCRdb gives one entry from its re-call of the 5' RACE reads, without DNA. The sample's table shows over 95,000 distinct CDR3 sequences. Sequenced: naive CXCR3+ CD8+ T cells from blood. As for subset: CD45RO-CCR7+CD27+CD95- naive CD8+ T cells expressing CXCR3 (TNR3+). The source is a human donor in good health. Some clones in this sample may be carry-over from other donors' samples.

V usage is TRBV2 and J usage is TRBJ1-3. The CDR3 has 18 residues. Germline CDR1 SNHLY, CDR2 FYNNEI. CDR3 protein: CASSATRPISYSGNTIYF.

V is TRBV7-9 and J is TRBJ2-7. Germline V gene sequence: CDR1 SEHNR, CDR2 FQNEAQ (reference sequence). The CDR3 totals 16 residues. The CDR3 sequence is CASSLFWGSSSYEQYF.

This chain links TRBV14 with TRBJ2-1; TCRdb calls TRBD2, which cannot be checked without DNA. CDR1 and CDR2 (germline): SGHDN, FVKESK. The CDR3 consists of 14 residues. This CDR3 reads CASSQVSGGHEQFF.

The CDR3 sequence is CASSVELAGDDEQFF. This chain connects TRBV2 to TRBJ2-1; TCRdb's assignment of TRBD2 cannot be checked, as there is no DNA. The CDR3 sequence is 15 residues long. CDR1 and CDR2 from the germline V gene are SNHLY and FYNNEI.

The CDR3 here is CASSYSGRAYNEQFF. The chain combines TRBV27 with TRBJ2-1; as DNA is missing, the TRBD2 call by TCRdb cannot be tested. In germline, CDR1 is MNHEY, CDR2 SMNVEV (reference sequence). CDR3 size: 15 residues.

The gene calls are TRBV28 and TRBJ2-7; there is no DNA to check the TCRdb D call of TRBD1. Germline assignment: CDR1 MDHEN and CDR2 SYDVKM. This CDR3 is built from 13 residues. This chain's CDR3 is CASSSRDSNEQYF.

The chain uses TRBV12-1 and TRBJ1-1; TCRdb designates TRBD1, a call that cannot be tested without DNA. TRBV12-1 is a recognized pseudogene. The CDR3 sequence is 15 residues long. The CDR3 protein is CASSFPRGGGTEAFF.

This sequence joins TRBV7-8 and TRBJ2-4; TCRdb gives TRBD1 as the D gene, but with no DNA this cannot be confirmed. CDR1 and CDR2 (germline): SGHVS, FQNEAQ. The CDR3 has 14 residues. The CDR3 spells CASSVENRGDIQYF. Looking up the rest from reference TRBV7-8 and TRBJ2-4 gives the full variable domain: GAGVSQSPRYKVAKRGQDVALRCDPISGHVSLFWYQQALGQGPEFLTYFQNEAQLDKSGLPSDRFFAERPEGSVSTLKIQRTQQEDSAVYLCASSVENRGDIQYFGAGTRLSVL.

J is TRBJ2-2 and V is TRBV14; TCRdb returns TRBD2, unconfirmable since there is no DNA. The germline CDR1 and CDR2 sequences are SGHDN and FVKESK. The CDR3 has 16 amino acids. The CDR3 region is CASSQQGGLGTGELFF.

V gene TRBV4-1 combines with J gene TRBJ2-2; the D call of TRBD2 rests on TCRdb alone, since no DNA is present to check it. Germline CDR1 and CDR2: MGHRA and YSYEKL. The CDR3 loop spans 14 amino acids. The CDR3 loop reads CASSPRGGTGELFF.

The chain employs TRBV28 and TRBJ2-3; checking the TCRdb D call of TRBD1 is not possible without DNA. The CDR3 is 16 residues long. Per the germline V gene, CDR1 is MDHEN and CDR2 is SYDVKM. CDR3 sequence reads: CASSPPWGARTDTQYF.

V is TRBV5-1 and J is TRBJ1-1. This CDR3 contains 13 residues. From germline, CDR1 is SGHRS and CDR2 YFSETQ. CDR3 loop: CASSSDLGTEAFF.

This rearrangement joins TRBV7-9 to TRBJ1-2. CDR1 and CDR2 (germline): SEHNR, FQNEAQ (reference sequence). The CDR3 length is 14 residues. CDR3 sequence reads: CASSPDSGYHGYTF. Full variable domain (outside the CDR3, taken from reference TRBV7-9 and TRBJ1-2): DTGVSQNPRHKITKRGQNVTFRCDPISEHNRLYWYRQTLGQGPEFLTYFQNEAQLEKSRLLSDRFSAERPKGSFSTLEIQRTEQGDSAMYLCASSPDSGYHGYTFGSGTRLTVV.